Reported below is one T cell receptor (beta chain). With 5 bases clipped from V and 7 bases from J, the junction kept 6 bases outside the gene matches. The germline gives CDR1 SGHRS, CDR2 YFSETQ. This CDR3 has 14 residues. Authors' processing steps: Amplification with reference gene primers provided the estimates of nucleated cell counts. Here immunoSEQ multiplex PCR was the method, and the copy in TCRdb shows in-frame clones only, minus some. That table furnishes V, J and clone size, whereas the DNA furnished D and trimming. Of hundreds of thousands of clones in the sample, just under 90% were seen once. This specimen comes from a study of blood T cell repertoires in COVID-19. Study context: The United States, Italy and Spain were the sources of the acute and convalescent COVID-19 samples.

The TCR was taken from a young woman with acute COVID-19. Sequenced input: PBMCs or T cells enriched from blood (not recorded which). J is TRBJ2-1 and V is TRBV5-1; 10 bases match TRBD1. The CDR3 protein is CASRLPGQGNEQFF. The CDR3 DNA reads TGCGCCAGCAGACTTCCGGGACAGGGGAATGAGCAGTTCTTC.